A single sample is the source of the 28 T cell receptor beta chains below, sequenced in a study of CD8 T cells in Susac syndrome. The authors reverse transcribed about 0.45 to 1 ug RNA with random hexamers. MiXCR, run by TCRdb on the immunoSEQ multiplex PCR reads, gives a single entry per CDR3 protein. The sample has approximately 150,000 distinct CDR3 sequences, 95% seen once; the top ten hold over 0.065%. Sequenced material: CD4+ T cells from PBMCs. The receptors shown here come from a human donor with Susac syndrome.

This chain links TRBV20-1 with TRBJ1-2; 10 nucleotides match TRBD1. Trimming cost V 2 bases and J 7 bases; bases outside gene matches: 7. Germline V CDR1 and CDR2: DFQATT, SNEGSKA (reference sequence). The CDR3 runs to 14 residues. The CDR3 DNA reads TGCAGTGCTAGATCGTTCGGACAGGGGGGTGGCTACACCTTC. Translation gives CSARSFGQGGGYTF.

CDR3 bases: TGTGCCAGCAGCCCCGACCGGACGGGCCAAGAGACCCAGTACTTC. It encodes CASSPDRTGQETQYF. J is TRBJ2-5 and V is TRBV3-1; D gene unclear. Trimming cost V 4 bases and J 1 base, with 13 bases left between them. This CDR3 has 15 residues. Looked up from germline, CDR1 is LGHDT and CDR2 is YNNKEL (reference sequence).

J is TRBJ2-3 and V is TRBV4-1; D gene uncertain. Trimming removed 0 bases from V and 7 bases from J, with 11 bases in between. This CDR3 is built from 14 residues. The germline CDR1 and CDR2 sequences are MGHRA and YSYEKL. The DNA for the CDR3 is TGCGCCAGCAGCCAAGATGCGGCGCTGAATACGCAGTATTTT. Its protein is CASSQDAALNTQYF.

The chain employs TRBV20-1 and TRBJ1-5; no clear D. CDR3 size: 15 residues. Germline V gene sequence: CDR1 DFQATT, CDR2 SNEGSKA (reference sequence). V lost 0 bases and J 0 bases, leaving 9 bases between the germline ends. The CDR3 reads CSAREATHSNQPQHF. The CDR3 DNA sequence: TGCAGTGCTAGAGAAGCCACTCATAGCAATCAGCCCCAGCATTTT.

This chain joins TRBV4-1 and TRBJ1-1; no clear D gene. The CDR3 spans 14 residues. Germline values: CDR1 MGHRA, CDR2 YSYEKL. Trimming removed 7 bases from V and 2 bases from J, with 14 bases in between. The CDR3 sequence is CASKDRTLNTEAFF. The CDR3 nucleotides read TGCGCCAGCAAGGACCGAACCCTTAACACTGAAGCTTTCTTT.

This clonotype was seen a handful of times. This chain uses TRBV18 with TRBJ2-7; D remains ambiguous. This CDR3 contains 14 residues. Deletions cut 1 base from V and 5 bases from J, with 12 bases between. Per germline, CDR1 KGHSH and CDR2 LQKENI. CDR3 sequence: CASSPQGISDEQYF. Written as DNA, the CDR3 is TGTGCCAGCTCACCACAGGGTATTTCGGACGAGCAGTACTTC.

V is TRBV4-1 and J is TRBJ2-1; TRBD2 matches 9 bases. V lost 1 base, J lost 0 bases, and 7 bases stayed unmatched. The CDR3 contains 18 residues. Germline V CDR1 and CDR2: MGHRA, YSYEKL. The CDR3 DNA reads TGCGCCAGCAGCCAAGTAGCCAGCGGGAGGCCCTCCTACAATGAGCAGTTCTTC. Its translation is CASSQVASGRPSYNEQFF.

This clonotype has a single count. CDR3 bases: TGTGCCAGCAGCCAAGATCTGCTAGCGGGGTTCACTGAGCAGTTCTTC. This translates into CASSQDLLAGFTEQFF. The chain couples TRBV3-1 to TRBJ2-1; TRBD2 matches 9 bases. Germline loops: CDR1 LGHDT, CDR2 YNNKEL (reference sequence). The CDR3 has 16 amino acids. V dropped 0 bases and J dropped 9; count of bases not matched to a gene: 9.

The CDR3 bases are TGTGCCAGCAGCCCCGTCGGGGGGGACACAGATACGCAGTATTTT. Its translation: CASSPVGGDTDTQYF. The rearrangement links TRBV7-3 to TRBJ2-3; 8 bases map to TRBD2. The CDR3 totals 15 residues. Germline loops: CDR1 SGHTA, CDR2 FQGTGA. V was clipped by 5 bases and J by 2 bases; unmatched bases: 6.

The rearrangement joins TRBV4-1 to TRBJ2-5, with D possibly called TRBD1 or TRBD2 (5 bases each). Trimming took off 3 bases at V and 5 bases at J, with 19 bases between the two ends. This CDR3 has 16 amino acids. CDR1 and CDR2 from the germline V gene are MGHRA and YSYEKL. As DNA, the CDR3 is TGCGCCAGCAGCCACCGCCCGGGGCCCAACCGGGAGACCCAGTACTTC. Amino acids: CASSHRPGPNRETQYF.

The chain combines TRBV2 with TRBJ2-7; unclear D gene. Germline lookup yields CDR1 SNHLY and CDR2 FYNNEI. V lost 4 bases to trimming and J lost 0 bases, with 7 bases between them. The CDR3 is made up of 13 amino acids. In DNA, the CDR3 is TGTGCCAGCAGTGCGGAGAACTCCTACGAGCAGTACTTC. This codes for CASSAENSYEQYF.

This sequence joins TRBV4-1 and TRBJ2-1; D is undetermined. The CDR3 covers 13 residues. Trimming pared 4 bases from V and 7 bases from J, leaving 11 bases between. Germline CDR1 MGHRA, CDR2 YSYEKL. The CDR3 loop reads CASSRPTRNEQFF. The CDR3, as DNA: TGCGCCAGCAGCCGCCCCACGAGGAATGAGCAGTTCTTC.

The gene calls are TRBV20-1 and TRBJ2-7, with TRBD1 matching 11 bases. The V segment lost 6 bases and the J segment 1 base; nucleotides outside the gene matches: 11. The CDR3 length is 16 residues. The germline V gene has CDR1 DFQATT and CDR2 SNEGSKA (reference sequence). The CDR3 is CSATSPGTGGSYEQYF. Written as DNA, the CDR3 is TGCAGTGCAACATCCCCCGGGACAGGGGGGTCCTACGAGCAGTACTTC.

This rearrangement joins TRBV29-1 to TRBJ2-1; D perhaps matches TRBD2 (5 bases). Per the germline V gene, CDR1 is SQVTM and CDR2 is ANQGSEA. This CDR3 has 15 residues. Trimming removed 6 bases from V and 0 bases from J, with 15 bases in between. The CDR3 nucleotides read TGCAGCGTAGTGAGCGGAGCCAACTCCTACAATGAGCAGTTCTTC. Translation: CSVVSGANSYNEQFF.

CDR3 coding DNA: TGTGCCAGCAGCCAAGAACGCAGCTCCTACGAGCAGTACTTC. This sequence encodes CASSQERSSYEQYF. The rearrangement links TRBV4-2 to TRBJ2-7; D uncertain. This CDR3 has 14 residues. Trimming left V 0 bases short and J 0 bases short, with 6 bases between. Germline values: CDR1 LGHNA, CDR2 YNFKEQ.

This clonotype is a singleton in its sample. This rearrangement joins TRBV5-1 to TRBJ1-1, with D unresolved. The V gene lost 0 bases and the J gene lost 0 bases, with 6 bases spanning the gap. This CDR3 has 14 amino acids. CDR1 is SGHRS, CDR2 YFSETQ, per germline. CDR3 protein: CASSLVRMNTEAFF. The CDR3 DNA follows: TGCGCCAGCAGCTTGGTGCGCATGAACACTGAAGCTTTCTTT.

The V and J genes are TRBV20-1 and TRBJ2-5, with TRBD1 as a possible D gene (5 bases). Trimming took 5 bases from V and 4 from J, leaving 11 bases between them. Per the germline V gene, CDR1 is DFQATT and CDR2 is SNEGSKA (reference sequence). The CDR3 spans 12 residues. The CDR3 DNA sequence: TGCAGTGCTGGGGTGGGGCGAGAGACCCAGTACTTC. This encodes CSAGVGRETQYF.

The chain recombines TRBV20-1 with TRBJ2-3; the match to TRBD2 covers 15 bases. After removal of 0 bases from V and 7 bases from J, the junction contained 14 bases not matched to a gene. Germline values: CDR1 DFQATT, CDR2 SNEGSKA (reference sequence). CDR3 length equals 19 residues. The CDR3 DNA reads TGCAGTGCTAGAGAGCTACCGGGACTAGCGGGAGGTCCGGTAAATACGCAGTATTTT. Its protein product is CSARELPGLAGGPVNTQYF.

This rearrangement joins TRBV2 to TRBJ1-4; D ambiguous. Germline lookup yields CDR1 SNHLY and CDR2 FYNNEI. V gave up 6 bases and J gave up 8 bases, with 13 bases separating them. This CDR3 has 13 amino acids. The CDR3 region has the DNA TGTGCCAGCAGGGGCCCGGCGGGGGAAAAACTGTTTTTT. It translates to CASRGPAGEKLFF.

The V call is TRBV18, the J call TRBJ1-6; 10 nucleotides agree with TRBD1. The CDR3 is 16 residues long. Germline V gives CDR1 KGHSH, CDR2 LQKENI. With V trimmed by 3 bases and J by 10 bases, 9 bases remained unmatched. CDR3 sequence: CASSPGQGLSGSPLHF. The CDR3 region has the DNA TGTGCCAGCTCACCGGGACAGGGGCTTTCGGGGTCACCCCTCCACTTT.

The chain joins TRBV19 to TRBJ2-6; D gene ambiguous. Between the trimmed V and J ends, which lost 3 bases and 0 bases, there was a span of 6 bases. Germline values: CDR1 LNHDA, CDR2 SQIVND (reference sequence). The CDR3 contains 15 residues. CDR3 coding DNA: TGTGCCAGTAGTATCTTCGACTCTGGGGCCAACGTCCTGACTTTC. Amino acid sequence: CASSIFDSGANVLTF.

This rearrangement joins TRBV29-1 to TRBJ2-3; possible D gene TRBD2, 6 bases. The V end was cut by 4 bases, the J end by 6 bases, with 14 bases between. The germline CDR1 and CDR2 sequences are SQVTM and ANQGSEA. This CDR3 is built from 13 residues. The CDR3: CSVAQRARDTQYF. The CDR3 region has the DNA TGCAGCGTTGCCCAGCGGGCCCGGGATACGCAGTATTTT.

The CDR3 loop reads CASSLGTAQETQYF. As DNA, the CDR3 is TGTGCCAGCAGCTTGGGTACAGCCCAAGAGACCCAGTACTTC. This rearrangement joins TRBV5-6 to TRBJ2-5; D remains unclear. Looked up from germline, CDR1 is SGHDT and CDR2 is YYEEEE. V lost 0 bases and J lost 1, with 7 bases in between. CDR3 length equals 14 residues.

The J gene is TRBJ2-5, the V gene TRBV20-1; D gene uncertain. V lost 1 base to trimming and J lost 9 bases, with 12 bases between them. In germline, CDR1 is DFQATT, CDR2 SNEGSKA (reference sequence). The CDR3 runs 12 residues. In DNA, the CDR3 is TGCAGTGCTAGAGGGAAGGATGAGGCCCAGTACTTC. As protein: CSARGKDEAQYF.

The chain recombines TRBV5-1 with TRBJ2-3, with TRBD2 matching 8 bases. CDR3 size: 16 residues. Germline lookup yields CDR1 SGHRS and CDR2 YFSETQ. Losses at the gene ends were 4 bases for V and 4 bases for J; bases not matched to a gene: 11. The DNA of the CDR3 is TGCGCCAGCAGCCCCGGGACTAGGATTGTCGCAGATACGCAGTATTTT. Its translation: CASSPGTRIVADTQYF.

This rearrangement joins TRBV12-3 or TRBV12-4 to TRBJ2-3; D call uncertain. CDR3 length: 11 amino acids. Trimming removed 3 bases from V and 4 bases from J, with 2 bases in between. In DNA, the CDR3 is TGTGCCAGCAGTTTTTCAGATACGCAGTATTTT. Protein: CASSFSDTQYF.

The chain couples TRBV3-1 to TRBJ1-5, with D hard to call. CDR1 LGHDT and CDR2 YNNKEL come from the germline V gene (reference sequence). The CDR3 is 14 residues long. Trimming shortened V by 0 bases and J by 6 bases, and 9 bases separated the two germline ends. The CDR3: CASSQDFSPQPQHF. CDR3 sequence (DNA): TGTGCCAGCAGCCAAGACTTCAGCCCTCAGCCCCAGCATTTT. The full variable domain, with the rest looked up from reference TRBV3-1 and TRBJ1-5, is DTAVSQTPKYLVTQMGNDKSIKCEQNLGHDTMYWYKQDSKKFLKIMFSYNNKELIINETVPNRFSPKSPDKAHLNLHINSLELGDSAVYFCASSQDFSPQPQHFGDGTRLSIL.

This clonotype was observed once. The chain combines TRBV29-1 with TRBJ2-1; TRBD2 matches 8 bases. The CDR3 consists of 14 residues. Germline V gives CDR1 SQVTM, CDR2 ANQGSEA. Trimming cost V 6 bases and J 9 bases; bases outside gene matches: 13. CDR3 DNA: TGCAGCGTCAACCGAGGACTAGCAGGTAGTGAGCAGTTCTTC. Translating gives CSVNRGLAGSEQFF.